This T cell receptor beta chain was retrieved from a study of follicular helper T cells after annual influenza vaccination. Notes on the study in general: Recurrent ICOS+CD38+ cTfh clonotypes included tetramer and AIM influenza-specific ones. ICOS-CD38- cTfh most often held earlier Day 7 ICOS+CD38+ clones.

The time point was: 2014-2015 season, 7 days after vaccination. As to this clone: The target antigen is unknown.

The protocol was immunoSEQ multiplex PCR, while the TCRdb copy is restricted to in-frame clones and leaves out a portion. In the table there are 10,000 or so clones, around 83% of which are singletons. This receptor was obtained from an adult who received the influenza vaccine. The material was CXCR5- memory CD4+ T cells sorted from blood, obtained 7 days after influenza vaccination.

CDR3 sequence reads: CASSQRLAGAQETQYF. Here the CDR3 DNA reads TGTGCCAGCAGCCAACGACTAGCGGGTGCCCAGGAGACCCAGTACTTC. V and J are TRBV7-2 and TRBJ2-5; 10 bases agree with TRBD2. The germline V gene has CDR1 SGHTA and CDR2 FQGNSA. The CDR3 loop spans 16 amino acids. V dropped 5 bases and J dropped 5; count of bases not matched to a gene: 11.